The 7 T cell receptor beta chains below all came from one sample that was sequenced in a study of blood T cell repertoires in COVID-19. Libraries were prepared by immunoSEQ multiplex PCR; TCRdb keeps only in-frame clonotypes and omits some of them. The sample includes hundreds of thousands of clones, around 91% of them seen just once. The sample taken for sequencing was peripheral blood. The receptors were sampled from a woman between 18 and 30 years old who had recovered from COVID-19.

This CDR3 reads CASSVGGRALNTGELFF. The DNA of the CDR3 is TGTGCCAGCAGCGTAGGTGGCAGGGCCCTGAACACCGGGGAGCTGTTTTTT. The J gene is TRBJ2-2, the V gene TRBV9; possible D gene TRBD1, 5 bases. Trimming shortened V by 0 bases and J by 1 base, and 13 bases separated the two germline ends. Germline CDR1 and CDR2: SGDLS and YYNGEE. The CDR3 covers 17 residues. Drawing the rest from reference TRBV9 and TRBJ2-2, the complete variable domain is DSGVTQTPKHLITATGQRVTLRCSPRSGDLSVYWYQQSLDQGLQFLIQYYNGEERAKGNILERFSAQQFPDLHSELNLSSLELGDSALYFCASSVGGRALNTGELFFGEGSRLTVL.

The chain couples TRBV11-3 to TRBJ1-1; D is unclear. V dropped 0 bases and J dropped 4 bases, with 27 bases sitting between them. The CDR3 has 20 amino acids. CDR1 and CDR2 (germline): SGHNT, YENEEA. CDR3 sequence (DNA): TGTGCCAGCAGCTTAGAGCTCCCCTTGCTACCGTCCGCTTCGAGCACTGAAGCTTTCTTT. This encodes CASSLELPLLPSASSTEAFF.

The V call is TRBV12-3 or TRBV12-4, the J call TRBJ2-1, with 10 bases aligning to TRBD2. The V and J ends lost 3 bases and 14 bases, in that order; junction bases with no gene match: 4. This CDR3 comprises 12 residues. CDR3 loop: CASSLSGTSEFF. In DNA, the CDR3 is TGTGCCAGCAGTTTGTCCGGGACTAGCGAGTTCTTC.

Notes on this clone: Other DNA sequences in this sample translate to the same CDR3. This chain connects TRBV6-2 or TRBV6-3 to TRBJ2-7, with a weak D call TRBD1 (6 bases). In germline, CDR1 is MNHEY, CDR2 SVGEGT. V dropped 0 bases and J dropped 0 bases, with 6 bases sitting between them. This CDR3 has 14 amino acids. Written as DNA, the CDR3 is TGTGCCAGCAGTTACTCAGGGGGCTCCTACGAGCAGTACGTC. It translates to CASSYSGGSYEQYV.

The chain links TRBV9 to TRBJ1-2; no definite D call. This CDR3 contains 12 residues. Trimming stripped 0 bases from V and 6 bases from J, with 6 bases between. Germline values: CDR1 SGDLS, CDR2 YYNGEE. In nucleotides, the CDR3 is TGTGCCAGCAGCGTAGGTATAAATGGCTACACCTTC. Its protein product is CASSVGINGYTF.

The chain has TRBV11-2 and TRBJ2-1, with TRBD2 matching over 7 bases. The length of the CDR3 is 16 residues. Losses at the gene ends were 0 bases for V and 2 bases for J; bases not matched to a gene: 4. Germline-derived CDR1 and CDR2 are SGHAT and FQNNGV. The CDR3 bases are TGTGCCAGCAGCTTAGATGATCTAGCGGCCTACAATGAGCAGTTCTTC. It specifies CASSLDDLAAYNEQFF.

This chain connects TRBV13 to TRBJ2-1, with D perhaps matching TRBD1 (6 bases). Trimming removed 0 bases at V and 4 bases at J, with 10 bases between. This CDR3 contains 15 residues. Germline-derived CDR1 and CDR2 are PRHDT and FYEKMQ (reference sequence). The CDR3 spells CASSLGGTSYNEQFF. DNA for the CDR3: TGTGCCAGCAGCTTAGGAGGGACATCTTACAATGAGCAGTTCTTC.